Listed here are 17 T cell receptor beta chains from one sample, sequenced in a study of read filtering for tumor transcriptome and immune sequencing. From about 0.4 ug of RNA, a library with molecular barcoded alpha/delta and beta/gamma adaptors was made. Each CDR3 protein is one row after TCRdb ran MiXCR on the reads. This sample carries 40,000 or so distinct CDR3 sequences, approximately 14% of them seen once, and the ten largest clones take around 18%. Sequencing input: a population of CD138-negative cells sorted from bone marrow. The receptors were sampled from a donor at least 40 years old with multiple myeloma.

Many counts were recorded for this clonotype. V usage is TRBV4-3 and J usage is TRBJ2-7; D is perhaps TRBD2 (6 bases). Germline V gene lookup returns CDR1 LGHNA and CDR2 YSLEER. The V end lost 0 bases, the J end lost 2 bases, and 14 bases lay between the germline ends. The CDR3 loop spans 16 amino acids. The CDR3 is CASSQDSGDLPYEQYF. DNA of the CDR3: TGCGCCAGCAGCCAAGATTCGGGGGACCTCCCCTACGAGCAGTACTTC.

This rearrangement joins TRBV11-3 to TRBJ2-5; TRBD1 or TRBD2 may be the D gene (5 bases each). The CDR3 spans 16 residues. Trimming removed 4 bases at V and 5 bases at J, with 20 bases between. Germline-derived CDR1 and CDR2 are SGHNT and YENEEA. The DNA of the CDR3 is TGTGCCAGCAGCTCCGGGACCGGGACGGTGGAGGAGACCCAGTACTTC. Translation: CASSSGTGTVEETQYF.

This rearrangement joins TRBV5-6 to TRBJ2-5, with D tentatively TRBD1 (6 bases). V lost 4 bases, J lost 2 bases, and 12 bases lay in between. The germline V gene encodes CDR1 SGHDT and CDR2 YYEEEE. CDR3 length: 14 amino acids. The CDR3 spells CASSPTGQQETQYF. CDR3 nucleotide sequence: TGTGCCAGCAGCCCGACAGGACAACAAGAGACCCAGTACTTC.

As concerns this clonotype: This clone may be a read error of a much larger clone one base away. This chain connects TRBV5-6 to TRBJ2-1; D unclear. V was clipped by 0 bases and J by 12 bases, with 7 bases between them. Germline CDR1 SGHDT, CDR2 YYEEEE. The CDR3 contains 11 residues. CDR3: CASSLAIGQFF. The DNA of the CDR3 is TGTGCCAGCAGCTTGGCCATTGGGCAGTTCTTC. Combining the CDR3 with reference TRBV5-6 and TRBJ2-1 gives the whole variable domain DAGVTQSPTHLIKTRGQQVTLRCSPKSGHDTVSWYQQALGQGPQFIFQYYEEEERQRGNFPDRFSGHQFPNYSSELNVNALLLGDSALYLCASSLAIGQFFGPGTRLTVL.

This clonotype was detected ten times or more. V usage is TRBV20-1 and J usage is TRBJ2-7; D possibly uses TRBD1 or TRBD2 (5 bases each). Germline V gene data show CDR1 as DFQATT and CDR2 as SNEGSKA (reference sequence). V was cut by 2 bases and J by 3 bases, with 17 bases left in between. This CDR3 spans 15 amino acids. The CDR3 DNA sequence: TGCAGTGCTAGATTGGGGACCCCGAGAGTCTACGAGCAGTACTTC. Its protein product is CSARLGTPRVYEQYF.

This clonotype was picked up many times. V usage is TRBV3-1 and J usage is TRBJ2-7; TRBD2 might be the D (6 bases). Germline V lookup: CDR1 LGHDT, CDR2 YNNKEL (reference sequence). This CDR3 contains 19 residues. V was pared by 1 base and J by 0 bases, with 22 bases between. The CDR3 region is CASSQGNGIGGAVSYEQYF. The CDR3 DNA is TGTGCCAGCAGCCAAGGTAATGGGATTGGCGGGGCAGTCTCCTACGAGCAGTACTTC.

Ten or more counts support this clonotype. The J gene is TRBJ1-1, the V gene TRBV18, with 9 bases identical to TRBD1. After removal of 4 bases from V and 1 base from J, the junction contained 7 bases not matched to a gene. Per the germline V gene, CDR1 is KGHSH and CDR2 is LQKENI. The CDR3 is 16 residues long. The CDR3 DNA reads TGTGCCAGCTCACAAAGGGGACAGGGCTCGAACACTGAAGCTTTCTTT. This encodes CASSQRGQGSNTEAFF.

The chain joins TRBV10-3 to TRBJ1-3; 9 bases map to TRBD1. The CDR3 covers 16 residues. The germline V gene has CDR1 ENHRY and CDR2 SYGVKD. V was clipped by 2 bases and J by 6 bases; unmatched bases: 8. The CDR3 DNA is TGTGCCATCAGTGAGCCGACCGGGACAGGGAAAAACACCATATATTTT. Its protein product is CAISEPTGTGKNTIYF.

In its sample, this clonotype was seen many times. V is TRBV3-1 and J is TRBJ2-7, with 8 bases identical to TRBD1. Germline CDR1 reads LGHDT; CDR2 reads YNNKEL (reference sequence). Trimming at V came to 4 bases and at J to 6 bases, leaving 11 bases not matched to a gene. This CDR3 has 15 amino acids. CDR3 nucleotides: TGTGCCAGCAGCCGAACAGGGGGGAGTCCCGGCGAGCAGTACTTC. The encoded protein is CASSRTGGSPGEQYF.

This clonotype was counted a single time. Germline and junction disagree at one end, which may indicate a read error. The chain couples TRBV19 to TRBJ2-5; the D call may be TRBD1 or TRBD2 (5 bases each). CDR3 size: 14 residues. Germline CDR1 is LNHDA and CDR2 is SQIVND (reference sequence). As DNA, the CDR3 is TGTGCCAGTAAGCTGAGGGAGAACCAAGGGACCCAGTACTTT. Translating it yields CASKLRENQGTQYF.

The sample holds many counts of this clonotype. This chain links TRBV14 with TRBJ2-1, with a possible D match to TRBD1 (6 bases). V was clipped by 2 bases and J by 0 bases, with 11 bases between them. The CDR3 runs to 16 residues. Germline CDR1 SGHDN, CDR2 FVKESK. This CDR3 reads CASSQLGGNSYNEQFF. CDR3 sequence (DNA): TGTGCCAGCAGCCAATTAGGGGGAAACTCCTACAATGAGCAGTTCTTC.

The CDR3 nucleotides are TGTGCCAGCAGTCCTTGGTGGACTAGCGGGGGTAACAATGAGCAGTTCTTC. It is translated as CASSPWWTSGGNNEQFF. The rearrangement joins TRBV27 to TRBJ2-1; 13 bases line up with TRBD2. There are 17 residues in the CDR3. Trimming cost V 5 bases and J 5 bases; bases outside gene matches: 9. Germline-derived CDR1 and CDR2 are MNHEY and SMNVEV (reference sequence).

This clonotype was counted many times. J is TRBJ1-1 and V is TRBV29-1; D ambiguous. With 6 bases removed from V and 3 bases from J, the gap between germline ends came to 11 bases. Germline V gene data show CDR1 as SQVTM and CDR2 as ANQGSEA. This CDR3 has 12 residues. CDR3 sequence reads: CSVEARHTEAFF. CDR3 in DNA: TGCAGCGTCGAGGCACGGCACACTGAAGCTTTCTTT.

This clonotype has ten or more counts. The rearrangement links TRBV4-1 to TRBJ1-5; D ambiguous. With 0 bases removed from V and 5 bases from J, the gap between germline ends came to 14 bases. Germline CDR1 MGHRA, CDR2 YSYEKL. The CDR3 runs to 16 residues. DNA of the CDR3: TGCGCCAGCAGCCAAGACACAACCGTAGCCTATCAGCCCCAGCATTTT. Translated: CASSQDTTVAYQPQHF.

This clonotype was counted at least ten times. The chain combines TRBV14 with TRBJ1-2; unclear D gene. The CDR3 consists of 14 residues. The ends were cut back, 4 bases at V and 7 bases at J, with 16 bases in the middle. Germline assignment: CDR1 SGHDN and CDR2 FVKESK. CDR3 DNA sequence: TGTGCCAGCAGCCCCTCACATGCCGGTGCTGGCTACACCTTC. Protein sequence: CASSPSHAGAGYTF.

With regard to this clonotype: This may be a read error, as it is one base from a much larger clone. This chain uses TRBV9 with TRBJ2-5; TRBD2 matches at 9 bases. Germline trimming cut 0 bases from V and 1 base from J; bases unmatched to any gene: 7. Germline V CDR1 and CDR2: SGDLS, YYNGEE. This CDR3 region has 17 residues. The CDR3 protein is CASSVGPGGGVQETQYF. CDR3 nucleotide sequence: TGTGCCAGCAGCGTAGGTCCTGGCGGGGGGGTCCAAGAGACCCAGTACTTC.

Concerning this clonotype: This likely reflects a read error, since a far larger clone is one base away. The CDR3 does not close with the conserved phenylalanine or tryptophan, likely indicating a read error. This chain connects TRBV6-2 or TRBV6-3 to TRBJ2-7; 8 bases are a match to TRBD1. V lost 6 bases and J lost 8; bases outside the gene matches: 3. In germline, CDR1 is MNHEY, CDR2 SVGEGT. The CDR3 totals 11 residues. Here the CDR3 DNA reads TGTGCCAGCAGACAGGGGGACCAGCAGTACTTA. It translates to CASRQGDQQYL.